The 10 T cell receptor beta chains below were found in one sample sequenced in a study of shared clonotypes between healthy human individuals. The assay was immunoSEQ multiplex PCR, and TCRdb's table has in-frame clones only and misses some. The sample lists about 2.4 million clones; just over 90% were seen once. The sample was naive CD4+ T cells sorted from blood. Subset defined: CD45RA+ positively selected. Receptors originate from a man between 18 and 29 years old in good health.

This chain links TRBV19 with TRBJ2-7, with 14 nucleotides matching TRBD2. Germline-derived CDR1 and CDR2 are LNHDA and SQIVND (reference sequence). The CDR3 is made up of 16 amino acids. V lost 2 bases to trimming and J lost 2 bases; unmatched junction nucleotides: 2. The CDR3 nucleotides are TGTGCCAGTAGTATACGACTAGCGGGAGGGCCCTACGAGCAGTACTTC. Translating gives CASSIRLAGGPYEQYF.

The CDR3 DNA reads as TGTGCCAGCAAGGGTTTTGGACAGGGGGCAGATCGTGGCTACACCTTC. Encoded protein: CASKGFGQGADRGYTF. This sequence joins TRBV2 and TRBJ1-2; 11 positions match TRBD1. The CDR3 is 16 amino acids. In germline, CDR1 is SNHLY, CDR2 FYNNEI. Trimming at V came to 7 bases and at J to 7 bases, leaving 14 bases not matched to a gene. Drawing the rest from reference TRBV2 and TRBJ1-2, the complete variable domain is EPEVTQTPSHQVTQMGQEVILRCVPISNHLYFYWYRQILGQKVEFLVSFYNNEISEKSEIFDDQFSVERPDGSNFTLKIRSTKLEDSAMYFCASKGFGQGADRGYTFGSGTRLTVV.

The rearrangement links TRBV9 to TRBJ2-6, with D uncertain. Germline CDR1 reads SGDLS; CDR2 reads YYNGEE. The V and J ends lost 1 base and 4 bases respectively, with 15 bases between them. The CDR3 sequence is 17 residues long. The CDR3 nucleotides read TGTGCCAGCAGCGTAATCCCTGAACGTGTCGGGGCCAACGTCCTGACTTTC. The encoded protein is CASSVIPERVGANVLTF. The full variable domain, with the rest looked up from reference TRBV9 and TRBJ2-6, is DSGVTQTPKHLITATGQRVTLRCSPRSGDLSVYWYQQSLDQGLQFLIQYYNGEERAKGNILERFSAQQFPDLHSELNLSSLELGDSALYFCASSVIPERVGANVLTFGAGSRLTVL.

V is TRBV6-5 and J is TRBJ2-3; 8 nucleotides agree with TRBD1. J gave up 1 base and V 3 bases, and 6 bases lay outside the gene matches. Germline CDR1 and CDR2: MNHEY and SVGAGI. The CDR3 sequence is 16 residues long. This chain's CDR3 is CASSYFVGQGTDTQYF. The CDR3 DNA reads as TGTGCCAGCAGTTATTTCGTGGGACAGGGCACAGATACGCAGTATTTT.

CDR3 sequence (DNA): TGTGCCAGCAGTCCCGGGGGTCTATACGAGCAGTACTTC. It translates to CASSPGGLYEQYF. The rearrangement uses TRBV6-1 and TRBJ2-7, with D possibly TRBD2 on 6 matching bases. This CDR3 region has 13 residues. CDR1 MNHNS and CDR2 SASEGT come from the germline V gene. Trimming pared 5 bases from V and 4 bases from J, leaving 12 bases between.

The V call is TRBV25-1, the J call TRBJ2-2, with a tentative D call TRBD2 (5 bases). This CDR3 spans 15 amino acids. Trimming cost V 2 bases and J 4 bases, with 11 bases left between them. Germline lookup yields CDR1 MGHDK and CDR2 SYGVNS. In DNA form, the CDR3 reads TGTGCCAGCAGTGAAGGCCTCGGAGGCACCGGGGAGCTGTTTTTT. Protein: CASSEGLGGTGELFF.

The J gene is TRBJ2-7, the V gene TRBV6-6; no firm D call. The CDR3 is made up of 14 amino acids. Looked up from germline, CDR1 is MNHNY and CDR2 is SVGAGI (reference sequence). V lost 6 bases and J 5 bases, leaving 17 bases between the germline ends. CDR3 DNA: TGTGCCAGCAGCGAACCCGAGAAGGTCAACGAGCAGTACTTC. Amino acid sequence: CASSEPEKVNEQYF.

This chain connects TRBV4-1 to TRBJ2-3, with D hard to call. Trimming shortened V by 2 bases and J by 4 bases, and 10 bases separated the two germline ends. Germline lookup yields CDR1 MGHRA and CDR2 YSYEKL. The CDR3 extends over 14 amino acids. The CDR3 region is CASSQPRFPDTQYF. CDR3 nucleotides: TGCGCCAGCAGCCAACCGCGGTTTCCAGATACGCAGTATTTT.

The chain uses TRBV5-6 and TRBJ1-4; 8 positions match TRBD1. J lost 12 bases, V lost 0 bases, and 4 bases had no gene match. Germline values: CDR1 SGHDT, CDR2 YYEEEE. The CDR3 spans 13 residues. CDR3 DNA: TGTGCCAGCAGCTTGGCTGGACAGGGTGAACTGTTTTTT. This translates into CASSLAGQGELFF.

The chain couples TRBV6-5 to TRBJ2-5; 10 nucleotides match TRBD2. CDR1 MNHEY and CDR2 SVGAGI come from the germline V gene. The CDR3 loop spans 16 amino acids. V was clipped by 2 bases and J by 5 bases; unmatched bases: 8. The CDR3 nucleotides are TGTGCCAGCAGTTACGATCGAGCGGGGGGGCAGGAGACCCAGTACTTC. The encoded protein is CASSYDRAGGQETQYF.